This T cell receptor beta chain was obtained from a study of early T cells in non-severe SARS-CoV-2 infection. TCRdb re-called the 5' RACE reads through MiXCR, storing one row per CDR3 protein. The sample shows about 60,000 distinct CDR3 sequences, around an eighth of them seen only once. The J segment lost 3 bases and the V segment lost 3 bases, leaving 12 bases of the junction unmatched. This CDR3 contains 18 residues. Germline-derived CDR1 and CDR2 are LGHNA and YSLEER. Many counts were recorded for this clonotype. The sequencing sample was made of whole blood. The sequence was obtained from an adult who was a healthcare worker with PCR-confirmed SARS-CoV-2 infection or an uninfected control (not recorded which). The chain couples TRBV4-3 to TRBJ2-2, with 8 bases fitting TRBD2. The CDR3 sequence: CASSHPYGASGYTGELFF. CDR3 DNA sequence: TGCGCCAGCAGCCACCCCTACGGAGCTAGCGGGTACACCGGGGAGCTGTTTTTT.